Listed below are T cell receptor beta chains from one sample, sequenced in a study of T cells in Graves' hyperthyroidism and ophthalmopathy. Using its own MiXCR run on the multiplex PCR reads, TCRdb lists one record per CDR3 protein. The sample records over 500,000 distinct CDR3 sequences, 17% being singletons. The sample was blood. The receptors originated from a woman aged 18-30 years with Graves' ophthalmopathy. Both conserved end residues are part of each CDR3.

J	V	CDR3
TRBJ2-1	TRBV27	CASSSRSGGADEQFF
TRBJ2-7	TRBV4-3	CASSQAFRDEQYF
TRBJ2-1	TRBV6-2/TRBV6-3	CASSYKRRSGRNEQFF
TRBJ2-3	TRBV13	CASSPDRADTQYF
TRBJ2-3	TRBV5-1	CASSWTGGTDTQYF
TRBJ1-2	TRBV7-9	CASIRLKSYGYTF
TRBJ2-3	TRBV7-9	CASSQKAEYTQYF
TRBJ1-2	TRBV6-1	CASRHQGDYGYTF
TRBJ2-1	TRBV7-3	CASSPDTSSYNEQFF
TRBJ2-7	TRBV13	CASSLDRGGEQYF